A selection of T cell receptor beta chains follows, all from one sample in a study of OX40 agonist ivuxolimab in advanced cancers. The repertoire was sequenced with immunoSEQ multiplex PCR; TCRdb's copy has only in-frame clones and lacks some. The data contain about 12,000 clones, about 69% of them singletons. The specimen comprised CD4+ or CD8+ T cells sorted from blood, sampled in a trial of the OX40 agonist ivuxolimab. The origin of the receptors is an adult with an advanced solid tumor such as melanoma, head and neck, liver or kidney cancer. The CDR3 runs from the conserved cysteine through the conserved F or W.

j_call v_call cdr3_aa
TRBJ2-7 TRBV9 CASSPRDRGSFYEQYF
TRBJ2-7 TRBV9 CASSPGLAGSYEQYF
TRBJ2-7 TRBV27 CASSLASGTYEQYF
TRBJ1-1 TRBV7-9 CASRAGGEAFF
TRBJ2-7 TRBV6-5 CASLYPTSGGYEQYF
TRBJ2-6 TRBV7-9 CASSLVGSGANVLTF
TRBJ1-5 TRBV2 CASSEYGGVNQPQHF
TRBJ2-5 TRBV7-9 CASSFPGHQETQYF
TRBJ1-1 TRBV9 CASSGGDTNTEAFF
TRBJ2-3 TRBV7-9 CASRNTRVQGRTDTQYF
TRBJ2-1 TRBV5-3 CARSLVREAPGFGSSYNEQFF
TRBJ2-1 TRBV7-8 CASSLVSLAGVSTYNEQFF
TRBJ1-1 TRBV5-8 CASSPMAQNTEAFF
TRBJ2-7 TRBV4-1 CASSQDGAGTGYYEQYF
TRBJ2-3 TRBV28 CASSSIGLAGAESTDTQYF
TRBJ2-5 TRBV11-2 CASSLGGSYQETQYF
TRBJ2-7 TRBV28 CASSPMDLSSYEQYF
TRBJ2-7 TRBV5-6 CASSLTGSPYEQYF
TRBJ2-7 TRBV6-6 CASSYLGTGFYEQYF
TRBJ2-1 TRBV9 CASSLRLAGGPHNEQFF
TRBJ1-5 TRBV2 CASSPDRGSNQPQHF
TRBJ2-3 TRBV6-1 CASSELYAGVGDTQYF
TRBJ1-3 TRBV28 CASSLSGAGSGNTIYF
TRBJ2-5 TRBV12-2 CASRLAVGRETQYF
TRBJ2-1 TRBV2 CASSEDPAGLNEQFF
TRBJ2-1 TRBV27 CASSSTAYNEQFF
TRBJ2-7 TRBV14 CASSQASGEQYF
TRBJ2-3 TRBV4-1 CASSQTPFARGSTDTQYF
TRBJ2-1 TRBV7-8 CASSRGGSHNEQFF
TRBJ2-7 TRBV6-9 CASSSLSQTDYEQYF
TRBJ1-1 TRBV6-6 CASSYLDSFNTEAFF
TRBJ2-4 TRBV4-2 CASSSQDGGNIQYF
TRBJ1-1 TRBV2 CASSDLSDSLNTEAFF
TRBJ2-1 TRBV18 CASSLDGRSDEQFF
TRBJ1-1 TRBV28 CASSITGNTEAFF
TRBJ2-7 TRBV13 CASSPTGGMVNEQYF
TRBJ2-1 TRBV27 CASGVMVAGGGEQFF
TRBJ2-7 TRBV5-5 CASSVDYEQYF
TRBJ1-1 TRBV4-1 CASSQAGGIGDAFF
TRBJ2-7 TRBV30 CAWAGTAREQYF
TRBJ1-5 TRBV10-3 CAISGGQKNSNQPQHF
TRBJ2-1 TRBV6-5 CASSYSQGSEQFF
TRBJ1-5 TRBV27 CASSYSGSNQPQHF
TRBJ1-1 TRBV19 CASSLGHPNTEAFF
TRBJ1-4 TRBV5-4 CASSFGTGEFASTNEKLFF
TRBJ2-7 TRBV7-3 CASSPPGEQYF
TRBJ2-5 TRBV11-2 CASRQTVEETQYF
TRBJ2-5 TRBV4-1 CASSQDDATSETQYF
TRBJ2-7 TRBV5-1 CASSRDRERDEQYF
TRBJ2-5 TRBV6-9 CASSYSGETQYF
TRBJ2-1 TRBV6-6 CASSYSYRGLDNEQFF
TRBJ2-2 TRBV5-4 CASSQDDFAGGETGELFF
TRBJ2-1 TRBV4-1 CASSLGLAGNEQFF
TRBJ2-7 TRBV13 CASSLGAGGTEQYF
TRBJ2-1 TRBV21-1 CASSKDMSGLTTYYHEQFF
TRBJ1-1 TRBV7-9 CASSLGITGEAFF